This TCR beta chain originates from a study of blood T cell repertoires in COVID-19. Background on the study: Collection of acute and convalescent COVID-19 samples took place in the United States, Italy and Spain.

This CDR3 spans 17 amino acids. Germline CDR1 is SGHRS and CDR2 is YFSETQ. The ends lost 0 bases at V and 0 bases at J; junction bases unmatched: 4. Repertoires were generated with immunoSEQ multiplex PCR, while TCRdb's copy carries only in-frame clones and drops some. The sample consists of over 85,000 clones, 85% to 90% of them appearing once. The V call is TRBV5-1, the J call TRBJ2-2; 8 bases line up with TRBD2. The clonotype was recovered from a woman between 70 and 85 years old with acute or convalescent COVID-19. Material: peripheral blood. DNA of the CDR3: TGCGCCAGCAGCTTGGCTCTAGCGGGTACGAACACCGGGGAGCTGTTTTTT. It encodes CASSLALAGTNTGELFF.